A single sample gave rise to the 16 T cell receptor beta chains below, sequenced in a study of shared clonotypes between healthy human individuals. The repertoire was sequenced with immunoSEQ multiplex PCR; TCRdb's copy has only in-frame clones and lacks some. The table has about 2.4 million clones, just over 90% seen once; the top ten hold 0.13% to 0.15%. Sequencing was performed on naive CD4+ T cells sorted from blood. Subset of the sample: CD45RA+ positively selected. The receptors here all came from a young man in good health.

This clone was detected once. The chain recombines TRBV11-2 with TRBJ2-7; 9 bases align to TRBD1. This CDR3 region has 15 residues. Looked up from germline, CDR1 is SGHAT and CDR2 is FQNNGV. Unmatched junction bases numbered 13, after V lost 5 bases and J lost 8 bases. The CDR3 loop is CASSRSRDRALQQYF. In DNA form, the CDR3 reads TGTGCCAGCAGCCGCAGCCGGGACAGGGCCCTACAGCAGTACTTC.

The gene calls are TRBV15 and TRBJ2-1, with D possibly TRBD2 on 5 matching bases. Germline loops: CDR1 LNHNV, CDR2 YYDKDF (reference sequence). This CDR3 spans 15 amino acids. The V end was cut by 0 bases, the J end by 7 bases, with 13 bases between. The DNA of the CDR3 is TGTGCCACCAGCAGAGATCTGGGAACGGGGAATGAGCAGTTCTTC. This codes for CATSRDLGTGNEQFF. Filled out from reference TRBV15 and TRBJ2-1, the complete variable domain reads DAMVIQNPRYQVTQFGKPVTLSCSQTLNHNVMYWYQQKSSQAPKLLFHYYDKDFNNEADTPDNFQSRRPNTSFCFLDIRSPGLGDTAMYLCATSRDLGTGNEQFFGPGTRLTVL.

The V gene is TRBV7-9, the J gene TRBJ2-7; 7 nucleotides match TRBD2. The germline V gene has CDR1 SEHNR and CDR2 FQNEAQ (reference sequence). Trimming at V came to 2 bases and at J to 0 bases, leaving 10 bases not matched to a gene. This CDR3 is 17 amino acids long. In nucleotides, the CDR3 is TGTGCCAGCAGCTTATTAGGGGAGGGACCCAGCTCCTACGAGCAGTACTTC. Protein sequence: CASSLLGEGPSSYEQYF.

On this clone itself: This specimen includes other DNA sequences encoding the same CDR3. The genes are TRBV10-3 and TRBJ2-3; D may be TRBD2 (6 bases). The CDR3 has 14 residues. In germline, CDR1 is ENHRY, CDR2 SYGVKD. Trimming took off 3 bases at V and 1 base at J, with 8 bases between the two ends. CDR3 region: CAISEPSGTDTQYF. The CDR3, as DNA: TGTGCCATCAGTGAACCTAGCGGCACAGATACGCAGTATTTT.

As regards this clone: This sample includes further DNA sequences coding for the same CDR3. Here the CDR3 reads CASSPEGDYGYTF. As DNA, the CDR3 is TGCGCCAGCAGCCCGGAGGGTGACTATGGCTACACCTTC. This chain links TRBV5-1 with TRBJ1-2; D is uncertain. V was cut by 4 bases and J by 3 bases, with 10 bases left in between. The CDR3 sequence is 13 residues long. CDR1 and CDR2 (germline): SGHRS, YFSETQ.

The chain employs TRBV30 and TRBJ1-4; D is unresolved. The CDR3 length is 13 residues. The V and J ends lost 0 bases and 7 bases respectively, with 9 bases between them. The germline V gene has CDR1 GTSNPN and CDR2 SVGIG (reference sequence). CDR3 bases: TGTGCCTGGAGTGTTCCTCGCGGTGAAAAACTGTTTTTT. Amino acids: CAWSVPRGEKLFF. Combining the CDR3 with reference TRBV30 and TRBJ1-4 gives the whole variable domain SQTIHQWPATLVQPVGSPLSLECTVEGTSNPNLYWYRQAAGRGLQLLFYSVGIGQISSEVPQNLSASRPQDRQFILSSKKLLLSDSGFYLCAWSVPRGEKLFFGSGTQLSVL.

This clone has a handful of counts. The gene calls are TRBV30 and TRBJ1-5, with TRBD1 as a possible D gene (6 bases). Germline V gives CDR1 GTSNPN, CDR2 SVGIG (reference sequence). This CDR3 contains 17 residues. V lost 1 base and J 0 bases, leaving 16 bases between the germline ends. The CDR3 DNA is TGTGCCTGGAGTGGAGGACAGTTAACTAATAGCAATCAGCCCCAGCATTTT. It encodes CAWSGGQLTNSNQPQHF. The variable domain in full, completed from reference TRBV30 and TRBJ1-5, reads SQTIHQWPATLVQPVGSPLSLECTVEGTSNPNLYWYRQAAGRGLQLLFYSVGIGQISSEVPQNLSASRPQDRQFILSSKKLLLSDSGFYLCAWSGGQLTNSNQPQHFGDGTRLSIL.

This clone was counted once. V usage is TRBV7-9 and J usage is TRBJ2-3; TRBD2 aligns across 7 bases. This CDR3 is built from 15 residues. Germline V CDR1 and CDR2: SEHNR, FQNEAQ (reference sequence). The V segment lost 8 bases and the J segment 4 bases; nucleotides outside the gene matches: 12. CDR3: CASQPHGGGADTQYF. The CDR3 DNA reads as TGTGCCAGCCAACCACATGGGGGAGGGGCAGATACGCAGTATTTT.

This chain uses TRBV14 with TRBJ2-7; unclear D gene. CDR1 is SGHDN and CDR2 is FVKESK in the germline V gene. This CDR3 is built from 14 residues. The V and J ends lost 3 bases and 4 bases respectively, with 13 bases between them. CDR3 in DNA: TGTGCCAGCAGCCAGGTTGGTAGGGATTACGAGCAGTACTTC. Translated: CASSQVGRDYEQYF. Full variable domain (rest looked up from reference TRBV14 and TRBJ2-7): EAGVTQFPSHSVIEKGQTVTLRCDPISGHDNLYWYRRVMGKEIKFLLHFVKESKQDESGMPNNRFLAERTGGTYSTLKVQPAELEDSGVYFCASSQVGRDYEQYFGPGTRLTVT.

V and J are TRBV11-3 and TRBJ2-1, with 9 nucleotides matching TRBD2. Per germline, CDR1 SGHNT and CDR2 YENEEA. V was clipped by 3 bases and J by 4 bases; unmatched bases: 10. The CDR3 runs 17 residues. In DNA form, the CDR3 reads TGTGCCAGCAGCTTTAGTGCTAGCGGGGCCACTTACAATGAGCAGTTCTTC. It specifies CASSFSASGATYNEQFF. Complete variable domain (other parts from reference TRBV11-3 and TRBJ2-1): EAGVVQSPRYKIIEKKQPVAFWCNPISGHNTLYWYLQNLGQGPELLIRYENEEAVDDSQLPKDRFSAERLKGVDSTLKIQPAELGDSAVYLCASSFSASGATYNEQFFGPGTRLTVL.

The CDR3 nucleotides are TGTGCCAGCAGCGCGAGTCTCAGGACAGGGGGTACAGGACCCCAAGAGACCCAGTACTTC. Protein sequence: CASSASLRTGGTGPQETQYF. The chain couples TRBV9 to TRBJ2-5; 10 bases are a match to TRBD1. CDR1 SGDLS and CDR2 YYNGEE come from the germline V gene. V dropped 3 bases and J dropped 1; count of bases not matched to a gene: 18. CDR3 length: 20 amino acids. The full variable domain, with the rest looked up from reference TRBV9 and TRBJ2-5, is DSGVTQTPKHLITATGQRVTLRCSPRSGDLSVYWYQQSLDQGLQFLIQYYNGEERAKGNILERFSAQQFPDLHSELNLSSLELGDSALYFCASSASLRTGGTGPQETQYFGPGTRLLVL.

The rearrangement links TRBV19 to TRBJ1-1; 10 bases map to TRBD1. Germline trimming cut 2 bases from V and 0 bases from J; bases unmatched to any gene: 6. CDR1 and CDR2 from the germline V gene are LNHDA and SQIVND (reference sequence). The CDR3 has 17 residues. CDR3 nucleotide sequence: TGTGCCAGTAGTATAATGGGACAGGGGTTCTTGAACACTGAAGCTTTCTTT. It yields the protein CASSIMGQGFLNTEAFF.

This clone was recorded only once. DNA for the CDR3: TGTGCCAGCAGCTATGCCGGGACAGGGTTCTCTGGAAACACCATATATTTT. It is translated as CASSYAGTGFSGNTIYF. The J gene is TRBJ1-3, the V gene TRBV7-9; 9 nucleotides match TRBD1. Germline trimming cut 4 bases from V and 0 bases from J; bases unmatched to any gene: 7. This CDR3 has 17 amino acids. Germline V gene data show CDR1 as SEHNR and CDR2 as FQNEAQ (reference sequence).

This clone was observed a few times. Its ends do not fully match the called genes, so a read error is possible. V is TRBV7-7 and J is TRBJ1-5, with D possibly TRBD1 on 5 matching bases. The CDR3 length is 13 residues. Germline V CDR1 and CDR2: SSHAT, FNYEAQ (reference sequence). The CDR3 here is CASSPGRDQPQHF. DNA for the CDR3: TGTGCTAGCAGCCCCGGCAGGGATCAGCCCCAGCATTTT.

The chain combines TRBV28 with TRBJ2-2; 11 positions match TRBD1. CDR1 and CDR2 (germline): MDHEN, SYDVKM. The CDR3 totals 12 residues. V shed 11 bases, J shed 6 bases, and the junction held 2 bases outside the gene matches. CDR3 sequence (DNA): TGTGCCGGACAGGGGGCGGCCGGGGAGCTGTTTTTT. This encodes CAGQGAAGELFF. Full variable domain (outside the CDR3, taken from reference TRBV28 and TRBJ2-2): DVKVTQSSRYLVKRTGEKVFLECVQDMDHENMFWYRQDPGLGLRLIYFSYDVKMKEKGDIPEGYSVSREKKERFSLILESASTNQTSMYLCAGQGAAGELFFGEGSRLTVL.

In the case of this clone: Other nucleotide sequences from this sample produce the same CDR3. This sequence joins TRBV6-5 and TRBJ1-5; 8 bases are shared with TRBD1. The CDR3 contains 13 residues. In germline, CDR1 is MNHEY, CDR2 SVGAGI. The J segment lost 7 bases and the V segment lost 3 bases, leaving 2 bases of the junction unmatched. The CDR3 loop is CASSYTGGQPQHF. The CDR3 DNA is TGTGCCAGCAGTTATACAGGGGGGCAGCCCCAGCATTTT.